The T cell receptor beta chain described here comes from a study of blood T cell repertoires in COVID-19. Background on the study: The cDNA or gDNA used as material had been derived from T cells, B-cell-depleted T cells, or PBMCs.

The V gene lost 5 bases and the J gene lost 7 bases, with 14 bases spanning the gap. CDR3 length: 13 amino acids. CDR1 is SGHAT and CDR2 is FQNNGV in the germline V gene. Produced via immunoSEQ multiplex PCR; TCRdb's table is partial and in-frame only. The table lists roughly 230,000 clones, 85% of them singletons. Source material: peripheral blood. This chain joins TRBV11-2 and TRBJ2-5; D is possibly TRBD2 (6 bases). The sequence was collected from a woman in her sixties or seventies with active or convalescent COVID-19. The CDR3 sequence is CASSLGRLGTQYF. The DNA for the CDR3 is TGTGCCAGCAGCCTCGGGAGACTAGGGACCCAGTACTTC.